This entry concerns a single TCR beta chain. Its cognate antigen is unknown. Looked up from germline, CDR1 is SGHTA and CDR2 is FQGTGA. V gave up 6 bases and J gave up 4 bases; unmatched junction bases: 8. This CDR3 has 16 residues. The data derive from a study of T cell responses to AZD1222 COVID-19 vaccine. The protocol was immunoSEQ multiplex PCR, while the TCRdb copy is restricted to in-frame clones and leaves out a portion. The sample yields fewer than 150,000 clones, 80% to 90% seen once. Study-wide results and caveats: Baseline seropositives among AZD1222 recipients totaled only 5 to 7. At 160-218 and 743-854, vaccine-associated CD4 TCRs were dominant, and they spanned spike. The sample set comprised mostly white British donors with more females, and clonal diversity was possibly underestimated. Two doses of AZD1222 preceded a rise in Spike-specific TCR breadth and depth.

The sequence was obtained from an adult who received the AZD1222 COVID-19 vaccine. The genes are TRBV7-3 and TRBJ2-2, with 10 bases identical to TRBD1. Sequencing was performed on peripheral blood, taken 28 days after the second AZD1222 dose. The CDR3 DNA sequence: TGTGCCAGCAGTCGTGATGGGACAGGGGCCACCGGGGAGCTGTTTTTT. It specifies CASSRDGTGATGELFF.